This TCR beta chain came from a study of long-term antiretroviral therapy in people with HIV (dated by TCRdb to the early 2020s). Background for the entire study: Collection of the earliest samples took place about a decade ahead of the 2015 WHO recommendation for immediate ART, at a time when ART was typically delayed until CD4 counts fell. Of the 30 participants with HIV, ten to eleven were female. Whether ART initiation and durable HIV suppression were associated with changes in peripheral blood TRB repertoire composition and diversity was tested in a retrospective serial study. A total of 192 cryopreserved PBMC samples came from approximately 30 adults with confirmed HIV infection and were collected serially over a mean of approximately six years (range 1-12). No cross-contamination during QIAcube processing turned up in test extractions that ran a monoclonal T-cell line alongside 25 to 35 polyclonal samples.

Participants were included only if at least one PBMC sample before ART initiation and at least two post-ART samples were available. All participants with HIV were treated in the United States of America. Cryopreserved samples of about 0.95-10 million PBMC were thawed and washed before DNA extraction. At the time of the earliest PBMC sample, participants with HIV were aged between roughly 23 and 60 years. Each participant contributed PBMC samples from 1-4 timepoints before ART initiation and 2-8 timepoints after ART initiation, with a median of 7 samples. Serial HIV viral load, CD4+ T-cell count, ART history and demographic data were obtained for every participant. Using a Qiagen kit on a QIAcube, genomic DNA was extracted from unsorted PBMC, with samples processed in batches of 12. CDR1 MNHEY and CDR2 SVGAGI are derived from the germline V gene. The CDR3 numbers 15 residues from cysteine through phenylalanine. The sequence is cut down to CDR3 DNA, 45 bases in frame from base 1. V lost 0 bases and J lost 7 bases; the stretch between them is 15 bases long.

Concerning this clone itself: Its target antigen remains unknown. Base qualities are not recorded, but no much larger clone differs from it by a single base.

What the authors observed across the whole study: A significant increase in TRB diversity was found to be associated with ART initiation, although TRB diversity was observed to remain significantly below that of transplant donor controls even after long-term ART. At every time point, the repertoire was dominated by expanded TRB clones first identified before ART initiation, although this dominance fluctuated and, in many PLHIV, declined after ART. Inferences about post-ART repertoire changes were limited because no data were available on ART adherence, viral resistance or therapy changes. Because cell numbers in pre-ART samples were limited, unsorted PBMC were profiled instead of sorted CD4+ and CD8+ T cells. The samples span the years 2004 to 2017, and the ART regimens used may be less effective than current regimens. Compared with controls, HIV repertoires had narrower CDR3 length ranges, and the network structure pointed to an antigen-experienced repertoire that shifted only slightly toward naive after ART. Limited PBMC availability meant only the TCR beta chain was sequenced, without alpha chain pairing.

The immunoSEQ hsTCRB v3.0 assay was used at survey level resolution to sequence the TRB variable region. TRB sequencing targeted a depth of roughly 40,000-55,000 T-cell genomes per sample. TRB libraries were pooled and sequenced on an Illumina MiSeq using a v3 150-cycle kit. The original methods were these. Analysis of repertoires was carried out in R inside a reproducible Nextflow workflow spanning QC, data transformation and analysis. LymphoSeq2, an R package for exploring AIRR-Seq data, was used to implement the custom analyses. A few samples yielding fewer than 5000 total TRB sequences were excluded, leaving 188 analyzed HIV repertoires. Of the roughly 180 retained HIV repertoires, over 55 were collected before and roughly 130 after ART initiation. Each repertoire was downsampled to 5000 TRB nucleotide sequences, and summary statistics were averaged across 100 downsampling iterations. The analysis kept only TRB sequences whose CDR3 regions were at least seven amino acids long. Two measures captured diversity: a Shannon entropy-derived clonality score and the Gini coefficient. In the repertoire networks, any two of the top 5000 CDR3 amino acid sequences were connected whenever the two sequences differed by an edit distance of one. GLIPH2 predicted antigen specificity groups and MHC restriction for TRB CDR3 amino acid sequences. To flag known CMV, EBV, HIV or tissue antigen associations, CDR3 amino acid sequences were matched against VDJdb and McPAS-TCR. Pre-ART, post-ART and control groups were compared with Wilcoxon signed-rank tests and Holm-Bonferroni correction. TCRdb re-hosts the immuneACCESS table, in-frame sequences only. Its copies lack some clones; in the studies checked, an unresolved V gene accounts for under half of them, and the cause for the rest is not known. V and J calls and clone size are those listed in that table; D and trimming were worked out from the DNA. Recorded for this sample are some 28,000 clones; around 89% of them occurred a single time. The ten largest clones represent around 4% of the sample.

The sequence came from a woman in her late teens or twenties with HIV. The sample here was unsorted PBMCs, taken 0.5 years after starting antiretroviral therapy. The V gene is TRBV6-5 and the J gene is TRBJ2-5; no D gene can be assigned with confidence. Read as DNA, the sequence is TGTGCCAGCAGTTACTCGAGCCGCCGCCGGTGGACCCAGTACTTC. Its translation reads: CASSYSSRRRWTQYF.